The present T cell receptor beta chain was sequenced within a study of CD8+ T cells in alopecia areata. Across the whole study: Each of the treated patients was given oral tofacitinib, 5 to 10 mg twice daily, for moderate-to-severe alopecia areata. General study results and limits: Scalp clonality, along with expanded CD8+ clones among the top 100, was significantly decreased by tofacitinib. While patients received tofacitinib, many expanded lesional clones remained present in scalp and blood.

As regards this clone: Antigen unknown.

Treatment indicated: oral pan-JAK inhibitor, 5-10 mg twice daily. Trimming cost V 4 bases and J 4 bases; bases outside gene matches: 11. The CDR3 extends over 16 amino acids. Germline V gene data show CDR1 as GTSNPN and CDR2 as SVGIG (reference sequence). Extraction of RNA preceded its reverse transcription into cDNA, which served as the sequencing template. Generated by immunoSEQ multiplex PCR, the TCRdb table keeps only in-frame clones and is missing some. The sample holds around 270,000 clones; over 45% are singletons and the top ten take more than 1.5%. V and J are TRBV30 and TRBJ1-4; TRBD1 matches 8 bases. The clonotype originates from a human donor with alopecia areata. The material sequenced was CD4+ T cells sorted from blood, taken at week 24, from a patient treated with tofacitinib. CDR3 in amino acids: CAWTPARTGFNEKLFF. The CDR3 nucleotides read TGTGCCTGGACTCCGGCCCGGACAGGGTTTAATGAAAAACTGTTTTTT.